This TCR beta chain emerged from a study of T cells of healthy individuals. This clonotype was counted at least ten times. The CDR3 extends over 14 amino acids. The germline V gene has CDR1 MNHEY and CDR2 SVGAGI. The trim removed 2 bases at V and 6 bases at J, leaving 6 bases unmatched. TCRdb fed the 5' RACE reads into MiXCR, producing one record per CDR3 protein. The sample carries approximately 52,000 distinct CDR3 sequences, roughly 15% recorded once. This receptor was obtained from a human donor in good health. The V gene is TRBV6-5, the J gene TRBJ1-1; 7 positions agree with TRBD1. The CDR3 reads CASSYARGPAEAFF. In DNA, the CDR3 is TGTGCCAGCAGTTACGCGAGGGGGCCGGCTGAAGCTTTCTTT.